These T cell receptor beta chains were read from a single sample in a study of CD8+CD57+ T cells in acquired aplastic anemia. TCRdb ran MiXCR on the reads and lists one entry per CDR3 protein. The table includes 150,000 or so distinct CDR3 sequences, 40% to 50% detected once. The sequenced sample consisted of sorted CD4+, CD8+, or CD8+CD57+ T cells (not recorded which) from PBMCs. The receptors here all came from a human donor with aplastic anemia. Each CDR3 is given without its conserved first and last residue. The order of the fields is J gene, V gene, CDR3 protein.

>TRBJ2-7|TRBV14
ASSQGPGAYEQY
>TRBJ2-5|TRBV20-1
SATKQAETQY
>TRBJ1-2|TRBV24-1
ATSEGLGFYGCT
>TRBJ1-2|TRBV10-3
AISGTGLSYGYT
>TRBJ2-7|TRBV19
ASSTGGLAAPYEQY
>TRBJ1-1|TRBV10-2
ASSAGKNTEAF
>TRBJ2-7|TRBV4-3
ASSQEWDRRYEQY
>TRBJ2-1|TRBV24-1
ATSDFLPAGASYNEQF
>TRBJ1-5|TRBV3-1
ASSHLGGESNQPQH
>TRBJ1-6|TRBV7-8
ASSPRGTHNSPLH
>TRBJ2-7|TRBV19
ASSRGQTYEQY
>TRBJ1-1|TRBV6-4
ASSDPPTGNTEAF
>TRBJ2-7|TRBV2
ASSEGLAVGYEQY
>TRBJ1-1|TRBV10-3
AISDSKETF
>TRBJ2-7|TRBV19
ASNGAGRGAYEQY
>TRBJ2-1|TRBV15
ATSRDYDGSYNEQF
>TRBJ1-2|TRBV19
ASTLDWRYGYT
>TRBJ2-7|TRBV10-2
ASRPTSGVSYEQY
>TRBJ1-4|TRBV7-9
ASSLDGNEKLF
>TRBJ1-6|TRBV24-1
ATSGSWEDSPLH
>TRBJ1-2|TRBV29-1
SARRGEDYGYT
>TRBJ1-5|TRBV25-1
ASSEGTAQH
>TRBJ2-1|TRBV28
ASLAGGPGNEQF
>TRBJ1-2|TRBV3-1
ASRPGQVLNYGYT
>TRBJ2-1|TRBV27
ASSLSGTGEQF
>TRBJ1-2|TRBV10-3
AISGGQAIYGYT
>TRBJ2-5|TRBV25-1
ASSESGLTSKADRVAKTQY
>TRBJ2-7|TRBV15
ATSRAGYEQY
>TRBJ1-1|TRBV14
ASSQGSSGLNTEAF
>TRBJ2-7|TRBV9
ASSVASNYEQY
>TRBJ2-7|TRBV15
ATSTDRPYEQY
>TRBJ2-1|TRBV5-4
ASSPAGLDEQF
>TRBJ2-3|TRBV7-2
ASSLALAGTDTQY
>TRBJ1-4|TRBV7-8
ASSWGPGEKLF
>TRBJ1-3|TRBV24-1
ATSEVNGNTIY
>TRBJ1-2|TRBV27
ASKMTGTYGYT
>TRBJ2-7|TRBV10-3
AISVSPYEQY
>TRBJ2-7|TRBV4-3
ASSQVPGQGADEQY
>TRBJ2-7|TRBV19
ASSIGGSPSYEQY
>TRBJ1-1|TRBV10-1
ASSVGTNTEAF
>TRBJ1-1|TRBV7-3
ASSPSQNTEAF